The 21 T cell receptor beta chains below were found in one sample sequenced in a study of T cells in localized non-small cell lung cancer. Assay used: immunoSEQ multiplex PCR; TCRdb lists only in-frame clones, some missing. Of some 2,500 clones listed, around a quarter are singletons. Material: normal lung tissue next to the tumor, obtained before any cancer treatment. Source of these receptors: a man aged 40 to 69 with stage II squamous cell lung carcinoma.

The J gene is TRBJ1-1, the V gene TRBV11-3, with 8 bases aligning to TRBD1. Germline CDR1 reads SGHNT; CDR2 reads YENEEA. The CDR3 has 16 amino acids. The ends lost 3 bases at V and 3 bases at J; junction bases unmatched: 9. CDR3 in DNA: TGTGCCAGCAGCTTCTTACAGGGGGGTATAGACACTGAAGCTTTCTTT. This codes for CASSFLQGGIDTEAFF.

The chain is built from TRBV30 and TRBJ2-5, with 12 bases that match TRBD2. In germline, CDR1 is GTSNPN, CDR2 SVGIG (reference sequence). J was trimmed by 8 bases and V by 2 bases; bases with no gene match: 18. The CDR3 contains 18 residues. CDR3 nucleotides: TGTGCCTGGAGTACACCCTTTGTACTAGCGGGGGGCCGAGGTACCCAGTACTTC. Amino acids: CAWSTPFVLAGGRGTQYF. Full variable domain (outside the CDR3, taken from reference TRBV30 and TRBJ2-5): SQTIHQWPATLVQPVGSPLSLECTVEGTSNPNLYWYRQAAGRGLQLLFYSVGIGQISSEVPQNLSASRPQDRQFILSSKKLLLSDSGFYLCAWSTPFVLAGGRGTQYFGPGTRLLVL.

The chain couples TRBV6-8 to TRBJ2-7; TRBD1 matches at 9 bases. With 0 bases clipped from V and 3 bases from J, the junction kept 3 bases outside the gene matches. CDR1 MNHGY and CDR2 SAAAGT come from the germline V gene. CDR3 length: 15 residues. The CDR3 sequence is CASSYSMTGGYEQYF. The CDR3 DNA follows: TGTGCCAGCAGTTACTCCATGACAGGGGGCTACGAGCAGTACTTC.

This clone was counted only a few times. CDR3 region: CASSYAVGTQYF. DNA of the CDR3: TGTGCCAGCAGTTACGCGGTAGGGACCCAGTACTTC. This chain connects TRBV6-8 to TRBJ2-5; D remains unclear. CDR3 size: 12 residues. The V gene's germline CDR1 is MNHGY and CDR2 SAAAGT. V shed 2 bases and J shed 7 bases, with 8 bases lying between them.

This chain connects TRBV10-3 to TRBJ2-2, with D perhaps TRBD1 (5 bases). V was shortened by 1 base and J by 1 base, with 10 bases between the two germline ends. CDR1 and CDR2 (germline): ENHRY, SYGVKD. This CDR3 has 16 residues. Written as DNA, the CDR3 is TGTGCCATCAGTGAGTACGAAGGGGAGAACACCGGGGAGCTGTTTTTT. Amino acid sequence: CAISEYEGENTGELFF.

The V gene is TRBV7-8, the J gene TRBJ2-1, with 10 nucleotides matching TRBD1. With V trimmed by 5 bases and J by 11 bases, 6 bases remained unmatched. This CDR3 contains 13 residues. CDR1 SGHVS and CDR2 FQNEAQ come from the germline V gene. Here the CDR3 DNA reads TGTGCCAGCAGCCTCCAGGACAGGGGGAAGCAGTTCTTC. Its translation is CASSLQDRGKQFF.

The chain links TRBV4-1 to TRBJ1-1; no firm D call. Germline CDR1 and CDR2: MGHRA and YSYEKL. The CDR3 sequence is 12 residues long. Trimming shortened V by 5 bases and J by 3 bases, and 7 bases separated the two germline ends. The CDR3: CASSLTHTEAFF. DNA for the CDR3: TGCGCCAGCAGCTTGACCCACACTGAAGCTTTCTTT.

V and J are TRBV6-8 and TRBJ2-5; D remains unclear. This CDR3 has 12 amino acids. Trimming shortened V by 2 bases and J by 5 bases, and 6 bases separated the two germline ends. Germline V CDR1 and CDR2: MNHGY, SAAAGT. The CDR3 DNA reads TGTGCCAGCAGTTACCACGGGGAGACCCAGTACTTC. It is translated as CASSYHGETQYF.

This chain uses TRBV19 with TRBJ2-1; D tentatively reads TRBD1 or TRBD2 (5 bases each). Germline loops: CDR1 LNHDA, CDR2 SQIVND (reference sequence). The CDR3 sequence is 13 residues long. Trimming removed 5 bases from V and 9 bases from J, with 14 bases in between. DNA of the CDR3: TGTGCCAGTAGTGCACGGACACGGGGTGAGCAGTTCTTC. This codes for CASSARTRGEQFF.

The V and J genes are TRBV28 and TRBJ1-4; D call uncertain. The V end was cut by 8 bases, the J end by 3 bases, with 13 bases between. CDR1 and CDR2 (germline): MDHEN, SYDVKM. The CDR3 runs 14 residues. CDR3 region: CASGTEWSNEKLFF. The CDR3 bases are TGTGCCAGCGGAACAGAGTGGTCTAATGAAAAACTGTTTTTT.

The chain joins TRBV19 to TRBJ2-5; D is perhaps TRBD1 or TRBD2 (5 bases each). The germline V gene has CDR1 LNHDA and CDR2 SQIVND (reference sequence). Trimming stripped 5 bases from V and 5 bases from J, with 12 bases between. The CDR3 sequence is 13 residues long. CDR3: CASSPGDRETQYF. CDR3 nucleotides: TGTGCCAGTAGTCCCGGGGACCGGGAGACCCAGTACTTC.

For the CDR3, the DNA is TGTGCCAGCAGTGACCCCGGGACAGTCCAAGAGACCCAGTACTTC. It encodes CASSDPGTVQETQYF. The chain combines TRBV2 with TRBJ2-5; 7 bases agree with TRBD1. CDR3 length equals 15 residues. V lost 3 bases, J lost 1 base, and 5 bases stayed unmatched. Germline V gene lookup returns CDR1 SNHLY and CDR2 FYNNEI. Combining the CDR3 with reference TRBV2 and TRBJ2-5 gives the whole variable domain EPEVTQTPSHQVTQMGQEVILRCVPISNHLYFYWYRQILGQKVEFLVSFYNNEISEKSEIFDDQFSVERPDGSNFTLKIRSTKLEDSAMYFCASSDPGTVQETQYFGPGTRLLVL.

V and J are TRBV6-7 and TRBJ2-7; 9 bases align to TRBD2. TRBV6-7 is an ORF; its function is uncertain. The CDR3 contains 15 residues. Trimming cost V 2 bases and J 3 bases; bases outside gene matches: 5. CDR3 sequence reads: CASSYRRGGFYEQYF. Written as DNA, the CDR3 is TGTGCCAGCAGTTACCGGCGGGGGGGCTTCTACGAGCAGTACTTC.

This clone was counted between two and nine times. The genes are TRBV18 and TRBJ2-5; D is perhaps TRBD1 (5 bases). This CDR3 region has 13 residues. CDR1 and CDR2 (germline): KGHSH, LQKENI. V was pared by 4 bases and J by 3 bases, with 9 bases between. The CDR3 coding sequence is TGTGCCAGCTCACAATCGACAGAAGAGACCCAGTACTTC. Translating it yields CASSQSTEETQYF. The full variable domain, completed using reference TRBV18 and TRBJ2-5, is NAGVMQNPRHLVRRRGQEARLRCSPMKGHSHVYWYRQLPEEGLKFMVYLQKENIIDESGMPKERFSAEFPKEGPSILRIQQVVRGDSAAYFCASSQSTEETQYFGPGTRLLVL.

This clone has a handful of counts. This chain uses TRBV11-3 with TRBJ2-7; D possibly corresponds to TRBD1 (5 bases). The CDR3 extends over 14 amino acids. Germline assignment: CDR1 SGHNT and CDR2 YENEEA. Trimming cost V 3 bases and J 5 bases, with 14 bases left between them. CDR3 in amino acids: CASSLKGRADEQYF. The CDR3 coding sequence is TGTGCCAGCAGCTTGAAGGGCAGGGCGGACGAGCAGTACTTC.

CDR3 amino acids: CASSQGQGGEKLFF. CDR3 bases: TGCGCCAGCAGCCAGGGACAGGGCGGCGAAAAACTGTTTTTT. The chain recombines TRBV4-1 with TRBJ1-4; 9 nucleotides line up with TRBD1. CDR1 and CDR2 from the germline V gene are MGHRA and YSYEKL. The CDR3 is 14 residues long. Trimming took 3 bases from V and 8 from J; bases not matched to a gene: 4.

The rearrangement links TRBV11-3 to TRBJ1-1, with no clear D. Germline values: CDR1 SGHNT, CDR2 YENEEA. CDR3 length: 15 residues. V shed 3 bases and J shed 5 bases, with 16 bases lying between them. CDR3 coding DNA: TGTGCCAGCAGCTTGTCGGGGAGGTGGAGAACTGAAGCTTTCTTT. Its translation is CASSLSGRWRTEAFF.

This clone was observed a handful of times. This chain connects TRBV14 to TRBJ2-1; perhaps D is TRBD1 or TRBD2 (6 bases each). Germline V gives CDR1 SGHDN, CDR2 FVKESK. Trimming pared 4 bases from V and 5 bases from J, leaving 18 bases between. CDR3 length: 16 residues. The CDR3 spells CASSPISGAVDNEQFF. The CDR3, as DNA: TGTGCCAGCAGCCCTATCTCGGGGGCGGTTGACAATGAGCAGTTCTTC.

This clone counts as medium-sized (0.01 to 0.1%). This sequence joins TRBV30 and TRBJ1-2; D is unresolved. Germline-derived CDR1 and CDR2 are GTSNPN and SVGIG (reference sequence). This CDR3 comprises 14 residues. The germline V and J ends were trimmed by 1 base and 5 bases, with 14 bases remaining between them. The CDR3 nucleotides read TGTGCCTGGAGTGCCAGAGGGCGGTATTATGGCTACACCTTC. It translates to CAWSARGRYYGYTF.

This clone rates as medium-sized. The CDR3 sequence: CASNTGTSGDNEQFF. CDR3 bases: TGTGCCAGCAACACCGGGACTAGCGGGGATAATGAGCAGTTCTTC. The chain uses TRBV12-5 and TRBJ2-1, with TRBD2 matching over 13 bases. The germline CDR1 and CDR2 sequences are LGHNT and FRNRAP. The CDR3 spans 15 residues.

This clone rates as medium-sized. The chain carries TRBV11-3 and TRBJ2-7; TRBD1 aligns across 10 bases. CDR1 and CDR2 (germline): SGHNT, YENEEA. The length of the CDR3 is 15 residues. V dropped 4 bases and J dropped 6; count of bases not matched to a gene: 9. As DNA, the CDR3 is TGTGCCAGCAGCTACTGGGGGACAGGGGCGGGCGAGCAGTACTTC. It translates to CASSYWGTGAGEQYF.